Listed here is a single TCR beta chain. What it binds is not known. This sample stems from a study of T cell responses to AZD1222 COVID-19 vaccine. About the research overall: Pooling covered second doses at about 4 or about 12 weeks. The study, taken as a whole, reports: Clonal diversity was possibly underestimated; the donors were predominantly white British and more often female. Elevations in Spike-specific TCR breadth and depth followed administration of two AZD1222 doses.

The table came from immunoSEQ multiplex PCR; TCRdb's copy has only in-frame clones and leaves some out. The sample contains about 130,000 clones, over 90% of which appear only once. Sample: peripheral blood, taken on day 0 of AZD1222 vaccination. This TCR came from an adult in good health.

In DNA form, the CDR3 reads TGTGCCAGCAGCTTAGCGAGACAGGCCGGGGAGCTGTTTTTT. Protein product: CASSLARQAGELFF. The rearrangement joins TRBV7-2 to TRBJ2-2; weak D call: TRBD1 (6 bases). CDR3 length equals 14 residues. CDR1 and CDR2 from the germline V gene are SGHTA and FQGNSA. The V end lost 0 bases, the J end lost 6 bases, and 8 bases lay between the germline ends.